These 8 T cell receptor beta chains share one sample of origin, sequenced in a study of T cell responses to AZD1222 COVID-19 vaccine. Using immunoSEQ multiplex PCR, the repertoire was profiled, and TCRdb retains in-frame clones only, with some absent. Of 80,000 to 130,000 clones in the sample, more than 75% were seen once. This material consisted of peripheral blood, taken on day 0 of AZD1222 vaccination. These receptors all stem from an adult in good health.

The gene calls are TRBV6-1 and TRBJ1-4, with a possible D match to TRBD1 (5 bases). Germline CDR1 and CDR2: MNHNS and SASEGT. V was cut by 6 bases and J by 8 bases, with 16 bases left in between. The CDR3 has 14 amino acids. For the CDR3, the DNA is TGTGCCAGCAGGCCGGGACGGATGGGGGAAAAACTGTTTTTT. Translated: CASRPGRMGEKLFF.

The CDR3 nucleotides are TGTGCCAGCAGCGGTGCCCCCTCTGGAAACACCATATATTTT. Translating gives CASSGAPSGNTIYF. The chain employs TRBV6-5 and TRBJ1-3, with D unclear. V was cut by 6 bases and J by 0 bases, with 9 bases left in between. CDR1 and CDR2 from the germline V gene are MNHEY and SVGAGI. CDR3 size: 14 residues.

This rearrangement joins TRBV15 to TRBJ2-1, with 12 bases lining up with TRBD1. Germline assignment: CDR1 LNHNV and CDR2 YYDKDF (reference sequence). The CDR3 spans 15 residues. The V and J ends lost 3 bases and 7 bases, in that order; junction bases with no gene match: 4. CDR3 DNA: TGTGCCACCAGCAGGGGACAGGGGGCGGGTAATGAGCAGTTCTTC. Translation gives CATSRGQGAGNEQFF.

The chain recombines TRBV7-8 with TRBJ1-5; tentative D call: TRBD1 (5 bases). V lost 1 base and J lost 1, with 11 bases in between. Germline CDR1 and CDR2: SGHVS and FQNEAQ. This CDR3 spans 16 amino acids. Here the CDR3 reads CASSLVVGGSNQPQHF. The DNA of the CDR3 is TGTGCCAGCAGCTTAGTGGTTGGGGGAAGCAATCAGCCCCAGCATTTT.

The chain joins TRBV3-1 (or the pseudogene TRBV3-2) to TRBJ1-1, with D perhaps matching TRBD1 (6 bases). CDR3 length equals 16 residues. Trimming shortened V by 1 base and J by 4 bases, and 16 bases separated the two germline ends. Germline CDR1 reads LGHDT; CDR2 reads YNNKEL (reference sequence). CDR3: CASSQGQALATTEAFF. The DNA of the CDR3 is TGTGCCAGCAGCCAAGGACAGGCCTTAGCGACCACTGAAGCTTTCTTT.

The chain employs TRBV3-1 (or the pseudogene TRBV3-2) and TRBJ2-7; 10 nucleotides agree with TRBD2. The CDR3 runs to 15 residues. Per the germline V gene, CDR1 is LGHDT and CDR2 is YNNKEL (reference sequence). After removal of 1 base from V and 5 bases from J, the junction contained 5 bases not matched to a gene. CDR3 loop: CASSQGQGTSDEQYF. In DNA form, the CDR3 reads TGTGCCAGCAGCCAAGGGCAAGGGACTAGCGACGAGCAGTACTTC.

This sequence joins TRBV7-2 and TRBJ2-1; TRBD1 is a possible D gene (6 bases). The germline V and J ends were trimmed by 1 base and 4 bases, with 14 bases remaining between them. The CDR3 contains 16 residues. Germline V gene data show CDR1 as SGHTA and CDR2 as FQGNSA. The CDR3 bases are TGTGCCAGCAGCTTAGGTTCAGGGGTAGGTTACAATGAGCAGTTCTTC. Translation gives CASSLGSGVGYNEQFF.

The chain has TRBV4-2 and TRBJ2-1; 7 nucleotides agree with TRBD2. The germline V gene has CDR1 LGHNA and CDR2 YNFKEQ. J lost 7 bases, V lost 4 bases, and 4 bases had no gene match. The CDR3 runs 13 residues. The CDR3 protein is CASSPGLVNEQFF. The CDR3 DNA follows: TGTGCCAGCAGCCCTGGACTAGTTAATGAGCAGTTCTTC.